Each of the 32 T cell receptor beta chains below was sequenced from the same sample in a study of CD8+ T cells in alopecia areata. Separation of pooled cutaneous lymph node cells was by sorting with CD4, CD8alpha, NKG2D, NKG2ACE and other markers. Sequencing templates came from extracted RNA that was reverse transcribed into cDNA. Only in-frame clones appear in the TCRdb table, and some are missing; sequencing was by immunoSEQ multiplex PCR. The sample contains more than 250,000 clones, none of them singletons. Material: CD4+ T cells sorted from a lymph node. The receptors come from a C3H/HeJ mouse with alopecia areata. The strain's MHC: H2-k.

As concerns this clone: Gene names and germline refer to mouse. The CDR3 is cut off 4 residues early in the read; its end comes from the germline J gene. The chain links TRBV13-3 to TRBJ1-1; tentative D call: TRBD1 (5 bases). Germline V CDR1 and CDR2: NNHDY, SYVADS. The V gene lost 1 base and the J gene lost 3 bases, with 7 bases spanning the gap. This CDR3 contains 13 residues. CDR3 DNA (partial): TGTGCCAGCAGTGATAAGACAGACACA. Amino acids: CASSDKTDT. From start to end, the CDR3 is CASSDKTDTEVFF.

This clone has a handful of counts. All gene names here are mouse names. The read comes to an end 4 residues before the CDR3 does, leaving the germline J gene to fill in the end. This chain uses TRBV19 with TRBJ1-2, with D possibly matching TRBD1 (6 bases). Trimming stripped 3 bases from V and 0 bases from J, with 12 bases between. The CDR3 has 15 amino acids. Germline V gives CDR1 FNHDT, CDR2 SITEND (reference sequence). Partial CDR3 DNA: TGTGCCAGCAGTACCCACAGGGAAGCAAACTCC. This sequence encodes CASSTHREANS. In full, the CDR3 is CASSTHREANSDYTF.

As regards this clone: Gene labels here are mouse ones. The sequence runs out 4 residues before the end of the CDR3; the remainder is reconstructed from the germline J gene. V usage is TRBV19 and J usage is TRBJ2-2; 9 bases align to TRBD1. The V gene's germline CDR1 is FNHDT and CDR2 SITEND (reference sequence). J gave up 1 base and V 3 bases, and 10 bases lay outside the gene matches. The CDR3 extends over 18 amino acids. The CDR3 bases that were read are TGTGCCAGCAGTACGGTTTACCGGGACAGGGAAAACACCGGG. It is translated as CASSTVYRDRENTG. The CDR3 as a whole reads CASSTVYRDRENTGQLYF.

This clone occurred many times. All gene names here are mouse names. The CDR3 end lies 4 residues beyond the end of the read and is filled in from the germline J gene. The chain links TRBV13-3 to TRBJ1-2; TRBD1 aligns across 7 bases. V lost 2 bases, J lost 4 bases, and 2 bases stayed unmatched. The length of the CDR3 is 13 residues. Germline V gene data show CDR1 as NNHDY and CDR2 as SYVADS. CDR3 protein: CASSDHRGSDYTF. CDR3 DNA (partial): TGTGCCAGCAGTGACCACAGGGGCTCC.

In the case of this clone: Gene names and germline refer to mouse. The observed sequence ends 4 residues before the CDR3 terminus, with the missing tail filled in from the germline J gene. This chain uses TRBV13-2 with TRBJ1-2, with D perhaps matching TRBD1 (6 bases). The germline gives CDR1 NNHNN, CDR2 SYGAGS (reference sequence). CDR3 length equals 15 residues. The V gene lost 0 bases and the J gene lost 4 bases, with 13 bases spanning the gap. This CDR3 reads CASGDGVAGASDYTF. The CDR3 DNA, read in part, is TGTGCCAGCGGTGATGGGGTGGCAGGGGCCTCC.

A few counts support this clone. Gene names and germline refer to mouse. The CDR3 is cut off 4 residues early in the read; its end comes from the germline J gene. This chain links TRBV2 with TRBJ2-1; D is perhaps TRBD1 (6 bases). The germline CDR1 and CDR2 sequences are LGHNA and YSYQKL. The CDR3 runs 13 residues. Trimming took off 1 base at V and 5 bases at J, with 6 bases between the two ends. The CDR3 DNA, read in part, is TGTGCCAGCAGCCAAGGGACAGATGCT. It specifies CASSQGTDA. In full, the CDR3 is CASSQGTDAEQFF.

A remark on this clone: Genes and germline come from the mouse. The read ends 4 residues shy of where the CDR3 ends; the end is completed using the germline J gene. At the DNA level, this CDR3 is encoded by other sequences in the same sample as well. V is TRBV13-1 and J is TRBJ2-1; 12 bases are a match to TRBD2. CDR1 and CDR2 from the germline V gene are NSHNY and SYGAGN. V was pared by 4 bases and J by 4 bases, with 3 bases of the junction left unmatched. The CDR3 loop spans 15 amino acids. The DNA read from the CDR3 is TGTGCCAGCAGTCGGACTGGGGGGGGGTATGCT. It yields the protein CASSRTGGGYA. The complete CDR3 protein is CASSRTGGGYAEQFF.

As concerns this clone: The genes and germline here are from mouse. The read halts 4 residues ahead of the CDR3 end, with the missing end drawn from the germline J gene. The chain recombines TRBV1 with TRBJ1-2; 9 bases line up with TRBD1. The germline CDR1 and CDR2 sequences are NSQYPW and LRSPGD (reference sequence). V lost 1 base, J lost 4 bases, and 4 bases stayed unmatched. The CDR3 consists of 15 residues. The CDR3 reads CTCSAADRGGSDYTF. The part of the CDR3 DNA that was read is TGCACCTGCAGTGCAGCAGACAGGGGGGGCTCC.

This clone was seen only a few times. Gene names denote mouse genes. The observed sequence ends 4 residues before the CDR3 terminus, with the missing tail filled in from the germline J gene. The chain joins TRBV5 to TRBJ2-7; 11 bases are shared with TRBD2. Germline CDR1 reads LGHNA; CDR2 reads YNLKQL (reference sequence). The CDR3 loop spans 16 amino acids. The junction had 7 bases not matched to a gene; V was cut back by 3 bases and J by 3 bases. The CDR3 region is CASSHHSGTGGYEQYF. The DNA read from the CDR3 is TGTGCCAGCAGCCACCACAGCGGGACTGGGGGCTAT.

Concerning this clone itself: The listed genes are named as in mouse. The CDR3 is cut off 4 residues early in the read; its end comes from the germline J gene. The chain couples TRBV19 to TRBJ2-7; D gene uncertain. Germline lookup yields CDR1 FNHDT and CDR2 SITEND (reference sequence). Trimming cost V 4 bases and J 0 bases, with 14 bases left between them. This CDR3 comprises 15 residues. The CDR3 reads CASSSYRQSSYEQYF. CDR3 DNA (partial): TGTGCCAGCAGTTCCTACCGACAAAGCTCCTAT.

This clone was counted between two and nine times. Gene labels here are mouse ones. The read comes to an end 4 residues before the CDR3 does, leaving the germline J gene to fill in the end. The rearrangement uses TRBV5 and TRBJ2-5; 9 bases agree with TRBD2. CDR1 is LGHNA, CDR2 YNLKQL, per germline (reference sequence). The CDR3 runs 15 residues. The V gene end was trimmed by 3 bases and the J gene end by 1 base; junction bases not matched to a gene: 2. The CDR3 DNA, read in part, is TGTGCCAGCAGCCAGACTGGGGGACACCAAGAC. Translating it yields CASSQTGGHQD. The whole CDR3 reads CASSQTGGHQDTQYF.

Note on this clone: Gene names and germline match the mouse. The CDR3 reads CASSQDGTTDTQYF. CDR3 bases read: TGTGCCAGCAGCCAAGACGGGACAACAGAC. This chain joins TRBV5 and TRBJ2-5; TRBD1 is a possible D gene (6 bases). The CDR3 is cut off 4 residues early in the read; its end comes from the germline J gene. Germline CDR1 is LGHNA and CDR2 is YNLKQL (reference sequence). This CDR3 is 14 amino acids long.

This clone has only a few counts. Gene names and germline match the mouse. Coverage ceases 4 residues before the CDR3 finishes, and the germline J gene fills in the end. The chain has TRBV1 and TRBJ2-7; weak D call: TRBD1 (6 bases). CDR3 length: 14 amino acids. From germline, CDR1 is NSQYPW and CDR2 LRSPGD (reference sequence). The covered CDR3 bases are TGCACCTGCAGTGCAGATAGGGGGAAGGAT. This gives the protein CTCSADRGKD. The entire CDR3 protein is CTCSADRGKDEQYF.

This clone was seen many times. Here the gene names and germline are mouse. The CDR3 is cut off 4 residues early in the read; its end comes from the germline J gene. Other DNA sequences in the sample encode the same CDR3. The genes are TRBV13-1 and TRBJ2-5, with 7 nucleotides matching TRBD2. The trim removed 2 bases at V and 3 bases at J, leaving 0 bases unmatched. Germline lookup yields CDR1 NSHNY and CDR2 SYGAGN. This CDR3 spans 13 amino acids. The CDR3: CASSDWGQDTQYF. CDR3 bases read: TGTGCCAGCAGTGACTGGGGGCAAGAC.

This clone was recorded a few times. Mouse gene names apply. The sequenced CDR3 bases are TGTGCCAGCAGTCGGACTGGGGGGCCAAACTATGCT. As protein: CASSRTGGPNYA. The entire CDR3 is CASSRTGGPNYAEQFF. The chain joins TRBV19 to TRBJ2-1; TRBD2 matches at 11 bases. The CDR3 extends 4 residues past the end of the read, so its final part is completed from the germline J gene. This CDR3 has 16 residues. Germline V gives CDR1 FNHDT, CDR2 SITEND (reference sequence). J lost 1 base, V lost 4 bases, and 4 bases had no gene match.

This clone was observed a handful of times. Gene and germline names: mouse. The CDR3 end lies 4 residues beyond the end of the read and is filled in from the germline J gene. Other DNA sequences within the sample encode an identical CDR3. The chain recombines TRBV5 with TRBJ2-1; 7 bases line up with TRBD1. V shed 0 bases and J 5 bases; nucleotides not matched to a gene: 1. Germline V gene lookup returns CDR1 LGHNA and CDR2 YNLKQL (reference sequence). The CDR3 extends over 14 amino acids. The CDR3 loop reads CASSQEGTDAEQFF. The CDR3 bases that were read are TGTGCCAGCAGCCAAGAAGGGACAGATGCT.

This clone turned up a few times. Mouse gene names and germline throughout. The read terminates 4 residues before the CDR3 end, so the remaining end is supplied by the germline J gene. The V and J genes are TRBV1 and TRBJ1-2; D might be TRBD1 (6 bases). The CDR3 runs to 14 residues. Germline V lookup: CDR1 NSQYPW, CDR2 LRSPGD (reference sequence). Trimming cost V 2 bases and J 3 bases, with 10 bases left between them. The CDR3 reads CTCSARGADSDYTF. Partial CDR3 DNA: TGCACCTGCAGTGCAAGGGGGGCGGACTCC.

This clone was seen a handful of times. The genes are named according to mouse. The CDR3 is cut off 4 residues early in the read; its end comes from the germline J gene. The gene calls are TRBV19 and TRBJ1-2, with 7 bases identical to TRBD1. V trimming: 2 bases; J trimming: 4 bases; junction bases outside the gene matches: 5. CDR1 is FNHDT, CDR2 SITEND, per germline (reference sequence). This CDR3 contains 14 residues. Partial CDR3 DNA: TGTGCCAGCAGTATGAGGGGGCTGAGCTCC. Its translation: CASSMRGLSS. The CDR3 as a whole reads CASSMRGLSSDYTF.

In regard to this clone: The gene names given are mouse names. The read terminates 4 residues before the CDR3 end, so the remaining end is supplied by the germline J gene. The J gene is TRBJ2-5, the V gene TRBV14; TRBD1 aligns across 12 bases. This CDR3 is 15 amino acids long. In germline, CDR1 is SGHDT, CDR2 FRDEAV. CDR3: CASSFGTGGEDTQYF. The covered CDR3 bases are TGTGCCAGCAGTTTCGGGACAGGGGGCGAAGAC.

This clone occurred a few times. Mouse gene names apply. The CDR3 loop is CASSAGTGGPSAETLYF. The sequenced CDR3 bases are TGTGCCAGCAGTGCCGGGACTGGGGGTCCTAGTGCAGAA. J is TRBJ2-3 and V is TRBV13-3, with 11 bases aligning to TRBD2. The sequenced fragment ends 4 residues before the CDR3 boundary, so the rest is inferred from the germline J gene. CDR3 length: 17 amino acids. Germline V gene data show CDR1 as NNHDY and CDR2 as SYVADS. The trim removed 3 bases at V and 0 bases at J, leaving 6 bases unmatched.

A word on this clone: Genes and germline are mouse. Read sequence stops 4 residues before the CDR3 end, and the germline J gene provides the missing end. Other DNA sequences within the sample encode an identical CDR3. The gene calls are TRBV17 and TRBJ2-4, with TRBD2 identical over 8 bases. CDR3 length equals 16 residues. Germline V gene sequence: CDR1 MNHDT, CDR2 YYDKIL. V lost 1 base to trimming and J lost 0 bases; unmatched junction nucleotides: 3. CDR3 amino acids: CASSRGTGSSQNTLYF. The covered CDR3 bases are TGTGCTAGCAGTAGAGGGACTGGGAGTAGTCAAAAC.

This clone has just a few counts. The germline and genes are mouse ones. The CDR3 end falls 4 residues outside the read, so it is completed with the germline J gene. The chain combines TRBV13-1 with TRBJ1-1; D ambiguous. Germline lookup yields CDR1 NSHNY and CDR2 SYGAGN. The CDR3 totals 13 residues. Trimming removed 4 bases from V and 0 bases from J, with 7 bases in between. CDR3 residues: CASSKQANTEVFF. CDR3 DNA, as far as it was read: TGTGCCAGCAGTAAGCAGGCAAACACA.

This clone came up a few times. This sequence may be a read error, since a much larger clone differs from it by one base. Each gene name is a mouse one. The read comes to an end 4 residues before the CDR3 does, leaving the germline J gene to fill in the end. This CDR3 is also generated by other DNA sequences in the sample. This chain joins TRBV13-3 and TRBJ2-2; 10 bases are shared with TRBD1. In germline, CDR1 is NNHDY, CDR2 SYVADS. V lost 3 bases, J lost 2 bases, and 1 base stayed unmatched. The CDR3 consists of 15 residues. The CDR3 reads CASSGQGANTGQLYF. CDR3 DNA (partial): TGTGCCAGCAGTGGACAGGGGGCTAACACCGGG. Looking up the rest from reference TRBV13-3 and TRBJ2-2 gives the full variable domain: EAAVTQSPRSKVAVTGGKVTLSCHQTNNHDYMYWYRQDTGHGLRLIHYSYVADSTEKGDIPDGYKASRPSQENFSLILELASLSQTAVYFCASSGQGANTGQLYFGEGSKLTVL.

About this clone itself: Gene names and germline refer to mouse. The read halts 4 residues ahead of the CDR3 end, with the missing end drawn from the germline J gene. V usage is TRBV19 and J usage is TRBJ1-1; D remains ambiguous. Between the trimmed V and J ends, which lost 0 bases and 1 base, there was a span of 4 bases. This CDR3 comprises 13 residues. From germline, CDR1 is FNHDT and CDR2 SITEND (reference sequence). The CDR3 sequence: CASSIAGNTEVFF. The part of the CDR3 DNA that was read is TGTGCCAGCAGTATAGCTGGGAACACA.

A note on this clone: The gene names given are mouse names. The read stops 4 residues short of the end of the CDR3; the missing end is completed from the germline J gene. The chain links TRBV31 to TRBJ1-1, with D tentatively TRBD1 (6 bases). The CDR3 has 15 residues. Germline CDR1 GKSSPN, CDR2 SITVG. The V gene lost 0 bases and the J gene lost 0 bases, with 11 bases spanning the gap. The part of the CDR3 DNA that was read is TGTGCCTGGAGTCTCCCCAGGGGTGCAAACACA. Residues: CAWSLPRGANT. In full, the CDR3 is CAWSLPRGANTEVFF. The whole variable domain, remainder taken from reference TRBV31 and TRBJ1-1, is AQTIHQWPVAEIKAVGSPLSLGCTIKGKSSPNLYWYWQATGGTLQQLFYSITVGQVESVVQLNLSASRPKDDQFILSTEKLLLSHSGFYLCAWSLPRGANTEVFFGKGTRLTVV.

This clone was observed a handful of times. Gene and germline names: mouse. The read ends 4 residues early relative to the CDR3; the germline J gene fills the gap. The chain employs TRBV13-1 and TRBJ2-1, with D uncertain. Trimming removed 2 bases at V and 6 bases at J, with 6 bases between. This CDR3 has 12 residues. CDR1 and CDR2 (germline): NSHNY, SYGAGN. CDR3 protein: CASSEKGAEQFF. The sequenced CDR3 bases are TGTGCCAGCAGTGAAAAGGGTGCT.

This clone was observed at least ten times. Mouse names are used for the genes. The CDR3 end falls 4 residues outside the read, so it is completed with the germline J gene. This chain connects TRBV17 to TRBJ2-2; unclear D gene. The germline gives CDR1 MNHDT, CDR2 YYDKIL. V was pared by 0 bases and J by 1 base, with 6 bases between. This CDR3 has 15 amino acids. CDR3 residues: CASSRDILNTGQLYF. The sequenced part of the CDR3 DNA is TGTGCTAGCAGTAGAGATATACTAAACACCGGG.

This clone came up many times. The gene symbols are mouse symbols. The CDR3 end falls 4 residues outside the read, so it is completed with the germline J gene. The gene calls are TRBV17 and TRBJ2-2; D is undetermined. The germline V gene encodes CDR1 MNHDT and CDR2 YYDKIL. The CDR3 totals 13 residues. Trimming cost V 4 bases and J 4 bases, with 7 bases left between them. This CDR3 reads CASSIRTTGQLYF. Partial CDR3 DNA: TGTGCTAGCAGTATCAGAACCACCGGG.

This clone appeared many times. Gene names refer to mouse genes. Read sequence stops 4 residues before the CDR3 end, and the germline J gene provides the missing end. The chain is built from TRBV17 and TRBJ2-2, with 10 bases matching TRBD2. Per germline, CDR1 MNHDT and CDR2 YYDKIL. V trimming: 3 bases; J trimming: 4 bases; junction bases outside the gene matches: 2. The CDR3 sequence is 15 residues long. The CDR3 loop reads CASSRTGGSTGQLYF. The DNA read from the CDR3 is TGTGCTAGCAGTAGGACTGGGGGGAGCACCGGG.

In the case of this clone: Gene and germline names: mouse. The read halts 4 residues ahead of the CDR3 end, with the missing end drawn from the germline J gene. The chain couples TRBV13-3 to TRBJ2-3; tentatively, D is TRBD1 (5 bases). The germline gives CDR1 NNHDY, CDR2 SYVADS. CDR3 length equals 14 residues. V lost 5 bases, J lost 0 bases, and 10 bases lay in between. CDR3 bases read: TGTGCCAGCAGGTGGACAACTAGTGCAGAA. Translating it yields CASRWTTSAE. The full CDR3 is CASRWTTSAETLYF.

This clone was found a few times. Gene names follow the mouse nomenclature. The observed sequence ends 4 residues before the CDR3 terminus, with the missing tail filled in from the germline J gene. The chain uses TRBV13-1 and TRBJ1-1; no definite D call. The CDR3 covers 11 residues. Per germline, CDR1 NSHNY and CDR2 SYGAGN. This chain's CDR3 is CASSVEGEVFF. CDR3 DNA (partial): TGTGCCAGCAGTGTCGAGGGA.

This clone was observed a handful of times. The listed genes are named as in mouse. Read data end 4 residues before the CDR3 end; the end is taken from the germline J gene. This chain links TRBV5 with TRBJ2-1, with TRBD1 matching over 7 bases. Germline V gene sequence: CDR1 LGHNA, CDR2 YNLKQL (reference sequence). This CDR3 comprises 15 residues. V was clipped by 2 bases and J by 3 bases; unmatched bases: 4. The CDR3 sequence is CASSQRDRTYAEQFF. The covered CDR3 bases are TGTGCCAGCAGCCAAAGGGACAGAACCTATGCT.